This is a list of T cell receptor beta chains from one sample in a study of identical twins. TCRdb processed the 5' RACE reads anew with MiXCR; each CDR3 protein has one entry. The repertoire holds about 470,000 distinct CDR3 sequences, with around 24% as singletons. This sample also belongs to another study, concerning T cells expressing NK-cell markers.

The sample was CD4+ T cells sorted from blood. These receptors originate from a young woman in good health. CDR3s include the opening cysteine and the closing phenylalanine or tryptophan. D genes are given only for firm matches. Part of the rows lack a size; the others show once, few, many or a class for expanded clones.

j_gene	abundance	v_gene	d_gene	CDR3nt	CDR3aa
TRBJ2-4	few	TRBV6-5	TRBD2	TGTGCCAGCAGTTACGCCGGGAGGGGAAACATTCAGTACTTC	CASSYAGRGNIQYF
TRBJ2-7	NA	TRBV13	NA	TGTGCCAGCAGCCGCAAAAGCTCCCAATACGAGCAGTACTTC	CASSRKSSQYEQYF
TRBJ1-6	NA	TRBV5-5	NA	TGTGCCAGCAGCTTGGGTTCGGGACTCTCCAATTCACCCCTCCACTTT	CASSLGSGLSNSPLHF
TRBJ2-3	NA	TRBV4-3	TRBD2	TGCGCCAGCAGCCAAAACCGACTAGCGGGAGTGACGCAGTATTTT	CASSQNRLAGVTQYF
TRBJ1-1	few	TRBV10-3	NA	TGTGCCATCAGTGAGTCCGAGGGGAGCACTGAAGCTTTCTTT	CAISESEGSTEAFF
TRBJ1-1	NA	TRBV6-2/TRBV6-3	NA	TGTGCCAGCAGTTACCGAGAGCGCCCTGAAGCTTTCTTT	CASSYRERPEAFF
TRBJ2-7	few	TRBV5-1	TRBD1	TGCGCCAGCAGCACCGGACAGGGGGCTCGGGAGCAGTACTTC	CASSTGQGAREQYF
TRBJ2-7	many	TRBV18	TRBD1	TGTGCCAGCAGCCCCGGGACAGGGGGTTCCTACGAGCAGTACTTC	CASSPGTGGSYEQYF
TRBJ2-1	NA	TRBV3-1	NA	TGTGCCAGCAGCCAAGATGACAGGAGATCAGGGGAGCAGTTCTTC	CASSQDDRRSGEQFF
TRBJ2-5	few	TRBV5-1	NA	TGCGCCAGCAGCCTACAACGATCAGAGACCCAGTACTTC	CASSLQRSETQYF
TRBJ2-7	few	TRBV25-1	NA	TGTGCCAGCGCCAGGGTTGGGGTCTACGAGCAGTACTTC	CASARVGVYEQYF
TRBJ2-7	NA	TRBV18	TRBD2	TGTGCCAGCTCACAGAGCCCCGAGCCGGGACTAGCGGGAGAAGAGCAGTACTTC	CASSQSPEPGLAGEEQYF
TRBJ1-1	NA	TRBV29-1	TRBD1	TGCAGCGTTACCCGGGACAGCACTGAAGCTTTCTTT	CSVTRDSTEAFF
TRBJ1-1	NA	TRBV20-1	NA	TGCAGTGCCCATGGGGGCGGGAACACTGAAGCTTTCTTT	CSAHGGGNTEAFF
TRBJ2-2	few	TRBV19	NA	TGTGCCAGTAGTAATCGTGGGCGGGGAACCGGGGAGCTGTTTTTT	CASSNRGRGTGELFF
TRBJ2-1	NA	TRBV20-1	NA	TGCAGTGCTCCCCTAGTAAATGAGCAGTTCTTC	CSAPLVNEQFF
TRBJ2-7	NA	TRBV12-3/TRBV12-4	NA	TGTGCCAGCAGTCAACAGGGCCGCTACGAGCAGTACTTC	CASSQQGRYEQYF
TRBJ2-1	NA	TRBV10-3	NA	TGTGCCATCACTCGGCAGGTTAACAATGAGCAGTTCTTC	CAITRQVNNEQFF
TRBJ2-1	NA	TRBV6-1	NA	TGTGCCAGCACCCCGGGAACTATACTTCGGTCCTACAATGAGCAGTTCTTC	CASTPGTILRSYNEQFF
TRBJ2-1	NA	TRBV20-1	TRBD2	TGCAGTGCTAGAGAAATGTTAGCGGGAAGATTCGATGAGCAGTTCTTC	CSAREMLAGRFDEQFF
TRBJ2-6	NA	TRBV3-1	NA	TGTGCCAGCAGCTTTGGACAGCGCAATTCTGGGGCCAACGTCCTGACTTTC	CASSFGQRNSGANVLTF
TRBJ2-3	NA	TRBV9	NA	TGTGCCAGCAGCCCGACTCCAGCCGTGGATACGCAGTATTTT	CASSPTPAVDTQYF
TRBJ2-5	few	TRBV7-2	NA	TGTGCCAGCACCCTAAGAGTTAGAGAGACCCAGTACTTC	CASTLRVRETQYF
TRBJ2-6	few	TRBV5-1	NA	TGCGCCAGCAAAGGGCCCGGGGCCAACGTCCTGACTTTC	CASKGPGANVLTF
TRBJ2-3	NA	TRBV7-2	NA	TGTGCCAGCAGATTATCCCCGGTTACGGGAAATACGCAGTATTTT	CASRLSPVTGNTQYF
TRBJ2-3	few	TRBV7-6	NA	TGTGCCAGCAGCCCAGCTGGACAGCCTAGCACAGATACGCAGTATTTT	CASSPAGQPSTDTQYF
TRBJ1-5	NA	TRBV7-8	TRBD1	TGTGCCAGCAGCAGACCACAGGGGAAACAGCATTTT	CASSRPQGKQHF
TRBJ2-7	NA	TRBV2	TRBD2	TGTGCCAGCACAGGTGGACTAGCGGCTCTCAGCTCCTACGAGCAGTACTTC	CASTGGLAALSSYEQYF
TRBJ2-6	few	TRBV12-3/TRBV12-4	NA	TGTGCCAGCAGCCCTAAAAGGGGGGGGGCCAACGTCCTGACTTTC	CASSPKRGGANVLTF
TRBJ2-7	few	TRBV12-5	TRBD2	TGTGCTAGTGGTTTAGATCTTAGCGGGGGCGACGAGCAGTACTTC	CASGLDLSGGDEQYF
TRBJ2-2	NA	TRBV7-6	TRBD1	TGTGCCAGCAGCTTCGGACAGGGGGCTGCCGGGGAGCTGTTTTTT	CASSFGQGAAGELFF
TRBJ1-1	NA	TRBV27	NA	TGTGCCAGCAGTTTTAGGAATATGAACACTGAAGCTTTCTTT	CASSFRNMNTEAFF
TRBJ2-7	NA	TRBV6-2/TRBV6-3	TRBD2	TGTGCCAGCAGTTATGGACTAGCGGGACTCTACGAGCAGTACTTC	CASSYGLAGLYEQYF
TRBJ2-1	NA	TRBV7-3	TRBD2	TGTGCCAGCAGCGCGAACTACCCGGGGGGGCCGGTCAATGAGCAGTTCTTC	CASSANYPGGPVNEQFF
TRBJ2-7	few	TRBV9	NA	TGTGCCAGCAGTGTGGGGCCCCAGGTTGAGGAGGAGCAGTACTTC	CASSVGPQVEEEQYF
TRBJ2-1	once	TRBV7-9	NA	TGTGCCAGCAGCCTTGGCATGGGACCGATCAATGAGCAGTTCTTC	CASSLGMGPINEQFF
TRBJ1-1	NA	TRBV5-1	NA	TGCGCCAGCAGCTTGGCCGGGCAGGGGTTTGGTGAAGCTTTCTTT	CASSLAGQGFGEAFF
TRBJ1-4	once	TRBV18	NA	TGTGCCAGCTCACGAGGACAGTCTGCAACTAATGAAAAACTGTTTTTT	CASSRGQSATNEKLFF
TRBJ1-2	few	TRBV7-9	NA	TGTGCCAGCAGCTTAAAGGCGGGGGAATTAACTGGCTACACCTTC	CASSLKAGELTGYTF
TRBJ2-7	NA	TRBV7-9	NA	TGTGCCAGCAGCTCCTGGAGGGGGGACAGTTTTGAGCAGTACTTC	CASSSWRGDSFEQYF